One T cell receptor (beta chain) is described in this entry. The data were obtained in a study of blood T cell repertoires in COVID-19. For the study at large: The study drew acute and convalescent COVID-19 samples from the United States, Italy and Spain.

Original analysis: Amplification of reference gene primers was used by the study to estimate nucleated cell counts. TCRdb keeps only in-frame clones here, not all; method: immunoSEQ multiplex PCR. V, J and clone size are those of that table, while D and trimming were read from the DNA. The data contain 200,000 to 300,000 clones, approximately 89% of them singletons. Trimming took 5 bases from V and 5 from J, leaving 15 bases between them. The CDR3 sequence is 15 residues long. The germline gives CDR1 SGHTA, CDR2 FQGNSA. The sample was peripheral blood. The chain uses TRBV7-2 and TRBJ2-2; D is ambiguous. This sequence was found in a man aged 35 to 55 who had recovered from COVID-19. Here the CDR3 reads CASSPARVNTGELFF. The CDR3 nucleotides are TGTGCCAGCAGCCCCGCGCGAGTAAATACCGGGGAGCTGTTTTTT.